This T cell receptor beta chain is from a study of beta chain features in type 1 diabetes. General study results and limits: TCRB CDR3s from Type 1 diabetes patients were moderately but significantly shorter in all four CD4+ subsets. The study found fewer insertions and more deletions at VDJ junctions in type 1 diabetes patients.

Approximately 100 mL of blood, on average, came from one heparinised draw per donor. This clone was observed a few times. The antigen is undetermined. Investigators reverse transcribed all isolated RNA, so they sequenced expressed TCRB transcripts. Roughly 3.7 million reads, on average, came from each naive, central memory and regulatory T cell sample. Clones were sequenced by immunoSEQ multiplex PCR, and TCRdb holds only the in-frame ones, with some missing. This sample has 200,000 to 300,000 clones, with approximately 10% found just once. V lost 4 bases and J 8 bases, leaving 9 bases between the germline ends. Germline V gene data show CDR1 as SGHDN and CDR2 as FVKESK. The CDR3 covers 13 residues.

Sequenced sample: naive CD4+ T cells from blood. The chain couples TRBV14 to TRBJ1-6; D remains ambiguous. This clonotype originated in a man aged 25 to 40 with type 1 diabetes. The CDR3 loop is CASSLFGDSPLHF. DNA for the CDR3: TGTGCCAGCAGCCTCTTCGGGGATTCACCCCTCCACTTT.